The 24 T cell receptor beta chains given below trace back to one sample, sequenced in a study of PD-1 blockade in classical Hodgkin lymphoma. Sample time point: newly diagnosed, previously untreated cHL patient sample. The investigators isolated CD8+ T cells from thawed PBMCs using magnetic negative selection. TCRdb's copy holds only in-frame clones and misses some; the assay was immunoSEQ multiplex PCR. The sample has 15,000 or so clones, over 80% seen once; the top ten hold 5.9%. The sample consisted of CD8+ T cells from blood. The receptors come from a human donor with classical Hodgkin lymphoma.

The CDR3 sequence is CASSSTSGRAGSSYNEQFF. The CDR3 bases are TGTGCCAGCAGCTCGACTAGCGGGAGGGCCGGAAGCTCCTACAATGAGCAGTTCTTC. This chain connects TRBV7-6 to TRBJ2-1; 14 bases match TRBD2. The CDR3 extends over 19 amino acids. Per germline, CDR1 SGHVS and CDR2 FNYEAQ. The V gene end was trimmed by 4 bases and the J gene end by 0 bases; junction bases not matched to a gene: 8.

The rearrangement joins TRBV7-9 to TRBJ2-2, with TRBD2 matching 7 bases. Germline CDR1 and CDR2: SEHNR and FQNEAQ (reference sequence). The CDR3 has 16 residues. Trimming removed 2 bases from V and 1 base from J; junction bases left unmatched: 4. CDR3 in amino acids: CASSLSSSGNTGELFF. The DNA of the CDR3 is TGTGCCAGCAGCTTATCCTCTAGCGGGAACACCGGGGAGCTGTTTTTT. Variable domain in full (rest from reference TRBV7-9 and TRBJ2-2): DTGVSQNPRHKITKRGQNVTFRCDPISEHNRLYWYRQTLGQGPEFLTYFQNEAQLEKSRLLSDRFSAERPKGSFSTLEIQRTEQGDSAMYLCASSLSSSGNTGELFFGEGSRLTVL.

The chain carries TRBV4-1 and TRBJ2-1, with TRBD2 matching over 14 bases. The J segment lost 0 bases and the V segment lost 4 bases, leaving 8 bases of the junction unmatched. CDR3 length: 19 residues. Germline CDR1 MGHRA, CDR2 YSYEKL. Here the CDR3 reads CASSPQGLAGGSSYNEQFF. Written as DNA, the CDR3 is TGCGCCAGCAGCCCCCAAGGACTAGCGGGGGGTAGCTCCTACAATGAGCAGTTCTTC.

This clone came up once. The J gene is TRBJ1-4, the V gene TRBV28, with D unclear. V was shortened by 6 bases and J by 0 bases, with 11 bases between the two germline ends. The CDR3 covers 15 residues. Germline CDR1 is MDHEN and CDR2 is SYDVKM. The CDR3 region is CASRPTWPTNEKLFF. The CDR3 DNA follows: TGTGCCAGCAGGCCAACTTGGCCAACTAATGAAAAACTGTTTTTT.

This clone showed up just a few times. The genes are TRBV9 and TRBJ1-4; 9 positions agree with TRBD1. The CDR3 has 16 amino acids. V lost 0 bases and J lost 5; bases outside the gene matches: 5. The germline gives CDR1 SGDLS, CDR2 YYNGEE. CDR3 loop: CASSVDPDRGNEKLFF. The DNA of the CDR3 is TGTGCCAGCAGCGTAGACCCGGACAGGGGAAATGAAAAACTGTTTTTT. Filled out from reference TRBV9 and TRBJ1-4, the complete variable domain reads DSGVTQTPKHLITATGQRVTLRCSPRSGDLSVYWYQQSLDQGLQFLIQYYNGEERAKGNILERFSAQQFPDLHSELNLSSLELGDSALYFCASSVDPDRGNEKLFFGSGTQLSVL.

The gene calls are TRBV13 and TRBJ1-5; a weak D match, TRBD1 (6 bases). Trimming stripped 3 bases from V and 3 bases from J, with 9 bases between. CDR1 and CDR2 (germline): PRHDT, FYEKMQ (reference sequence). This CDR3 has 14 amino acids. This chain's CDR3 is CASSFGQTNQPQHF. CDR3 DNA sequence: TGTGCCAGCAGCTTCGGACAGACCAATCAGCCCCAGCATTTT.

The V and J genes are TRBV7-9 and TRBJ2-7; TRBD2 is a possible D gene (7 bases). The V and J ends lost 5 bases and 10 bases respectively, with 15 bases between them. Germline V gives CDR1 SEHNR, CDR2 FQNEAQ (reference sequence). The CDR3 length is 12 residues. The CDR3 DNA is TGTGCCAGCAGCCCTCTAGGGGGGGAACAGTACGTC. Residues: CASSPLGGEQYV.

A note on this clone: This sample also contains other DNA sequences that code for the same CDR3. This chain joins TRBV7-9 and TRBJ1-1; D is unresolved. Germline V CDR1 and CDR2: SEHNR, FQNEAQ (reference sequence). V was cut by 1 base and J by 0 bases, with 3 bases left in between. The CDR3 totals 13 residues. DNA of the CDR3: TGTGCCAGCAGCTTAGTGGTGAACACTGAAGCTTTCTTT. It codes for CASSLVVNTEAFF.

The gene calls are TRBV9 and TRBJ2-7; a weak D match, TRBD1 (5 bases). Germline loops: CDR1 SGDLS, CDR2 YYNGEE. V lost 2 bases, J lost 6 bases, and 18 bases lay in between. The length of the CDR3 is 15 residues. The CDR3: CASSVDSLDRGEQYF. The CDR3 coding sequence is TGTGCCAGCAGCGTTGACAGTCTCGATCGCGGCGAGCAGTACTTC.

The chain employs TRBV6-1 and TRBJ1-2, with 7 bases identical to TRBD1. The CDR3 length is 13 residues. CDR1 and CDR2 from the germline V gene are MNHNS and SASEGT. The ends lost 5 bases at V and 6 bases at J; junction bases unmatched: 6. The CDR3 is CASSLTGVDGYTF. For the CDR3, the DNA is TGTGCCAGCAGTCTCACAGGGGTGGATGGCTACACCTTC.

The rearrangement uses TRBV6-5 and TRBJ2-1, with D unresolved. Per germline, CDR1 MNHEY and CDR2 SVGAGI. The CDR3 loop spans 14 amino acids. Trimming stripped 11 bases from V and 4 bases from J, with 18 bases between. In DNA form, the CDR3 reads TGTGCCGTCGGTAGCTTTTCGGTGTACAATGAGCAGTTCTTC. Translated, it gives CAVGSFSVYNEQFF.

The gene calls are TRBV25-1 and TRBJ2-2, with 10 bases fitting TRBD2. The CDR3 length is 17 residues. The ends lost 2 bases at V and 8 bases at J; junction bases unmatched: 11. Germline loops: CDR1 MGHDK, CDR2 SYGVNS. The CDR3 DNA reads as TGTGCCAGCAGTGAACTAGCGGGAGAATCCTGGTCGGGGGAGCTGTTTTTT. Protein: CASSELAGESWSGELFF.

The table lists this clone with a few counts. The CDR3 spells CASSPTGGNTEAFF. The CDR3, as DNA: TGTGCCAGCAGTCCTACCGGGGGGAACACTGAAGCTTTCTTT. The chain uses TRBV27 and TRBJ1-1; perhaps TRBD1 as D (5 bases). Between the trimmed V and J ends, which lost 5 bases and 1 base, there was a span of 11 bases. The CDR3 has 14 residues. CDR1 MNHEY and CDR2 SMNVEV come from the germline V gene (reference sequence).

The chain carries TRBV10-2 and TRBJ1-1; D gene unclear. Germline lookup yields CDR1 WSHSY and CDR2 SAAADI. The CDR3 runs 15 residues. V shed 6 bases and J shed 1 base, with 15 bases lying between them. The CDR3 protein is CASSYKTGANTEAFF. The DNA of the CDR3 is TGCGCCAGCAGCTATAAGACCGGAGCGAACACTGAAGCTTTCTTT.

The CDR3 loop is CASSLAGWEGRNEQFF. CDR3 DNA sequence: TGTGCCAGCAGCTTAGCTGGGTGGGAGGGCCGCAATGAGCAGTTCTTC. V and J are TRBV7-9 and TRBJ2-1; 7 bases are a match to TRBD2. Germline loops: CDR1 SEHNR, CDR2 FQNEAQ (reference sequence). The V gene end was trimmed by 0 bases and the J gene end by 6 bases; junction bases not matched to a gene: 8. This CDR3 is built from 16 residues.

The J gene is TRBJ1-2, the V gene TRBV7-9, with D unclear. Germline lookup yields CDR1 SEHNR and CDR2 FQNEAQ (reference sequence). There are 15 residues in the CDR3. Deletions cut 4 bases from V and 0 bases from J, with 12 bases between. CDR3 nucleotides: TGTGCCAGCAGCTCCTCGGAGACGGCTAACTATGGCTACACCTTC. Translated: CASSSSETANYGYTF.

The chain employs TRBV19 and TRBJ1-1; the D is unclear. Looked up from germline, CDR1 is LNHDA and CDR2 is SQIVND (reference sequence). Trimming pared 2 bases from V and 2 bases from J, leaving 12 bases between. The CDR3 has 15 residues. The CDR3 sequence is CASSITSRSNTEAFF. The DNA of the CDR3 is TGTGCCAGTAGTATAACAAGTCGGTCTAACACTGAAGCTTTCTTT. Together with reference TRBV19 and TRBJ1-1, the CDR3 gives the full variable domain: DGGITQSPKYLFRKEGQNVTLSCEQNLNHDAMYWYRQDPGQGLRLIYYSQIVNDFQKGDIAEGYSVSREKKESFPLTVTSAQKNPTAFYLCASSITSRSNTEAFFGQGTRLTVV.

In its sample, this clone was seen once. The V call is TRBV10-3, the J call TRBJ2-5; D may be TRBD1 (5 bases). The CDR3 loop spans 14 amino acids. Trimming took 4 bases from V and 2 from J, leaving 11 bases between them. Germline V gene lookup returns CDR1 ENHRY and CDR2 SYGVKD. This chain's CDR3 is CAISAPGQQETQYF. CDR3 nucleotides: TGTGCCATCAGTGCACCAGGGCAACAAGAGACCCAGTACTTC.

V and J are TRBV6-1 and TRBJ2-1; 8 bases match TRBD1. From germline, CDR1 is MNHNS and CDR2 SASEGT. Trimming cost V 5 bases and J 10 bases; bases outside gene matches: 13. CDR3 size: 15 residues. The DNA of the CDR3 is TGTGCCAGCAGTAAGGCCGGGACAGGTGCTGTGGAGCAGTTCTTC. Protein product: CASSKAGTGAVEQFF.

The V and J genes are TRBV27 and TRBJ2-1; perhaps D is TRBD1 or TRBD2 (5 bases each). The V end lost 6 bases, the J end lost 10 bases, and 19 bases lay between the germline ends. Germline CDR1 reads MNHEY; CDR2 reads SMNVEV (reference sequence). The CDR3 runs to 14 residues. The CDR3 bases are TGTGCCAGCAGCGTGGGCAGCGGAGAGGGGGAGCAGTTCTTC. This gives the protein CASSVGSGEGEQFF.

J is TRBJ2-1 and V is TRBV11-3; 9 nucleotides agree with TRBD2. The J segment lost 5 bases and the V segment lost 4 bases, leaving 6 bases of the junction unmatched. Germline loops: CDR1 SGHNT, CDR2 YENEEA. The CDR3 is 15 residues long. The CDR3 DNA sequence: TGTGCCAGCAGCTCCCCGACTAGCGGAAACAATGAGCAGTTCTTC. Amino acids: CASSSPTSGNNEQFF.

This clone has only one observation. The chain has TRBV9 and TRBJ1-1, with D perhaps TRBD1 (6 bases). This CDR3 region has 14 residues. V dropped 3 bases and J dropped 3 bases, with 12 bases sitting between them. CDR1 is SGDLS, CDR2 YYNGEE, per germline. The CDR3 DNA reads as TGTGCCAGCAGCGACGAAGGACAGCACACTGAAGCTTTCTTT. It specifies CASSDEGQHTEAFF.

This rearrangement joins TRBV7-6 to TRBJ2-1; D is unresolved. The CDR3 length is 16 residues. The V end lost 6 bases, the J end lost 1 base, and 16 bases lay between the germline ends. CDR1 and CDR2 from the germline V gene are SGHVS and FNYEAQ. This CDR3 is CASSYDVPSSYNEQFF. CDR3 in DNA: TGTGCCAGCAGTTACGATGTTCCGTCTTCCTACAATGAGCAGTTCTTC.

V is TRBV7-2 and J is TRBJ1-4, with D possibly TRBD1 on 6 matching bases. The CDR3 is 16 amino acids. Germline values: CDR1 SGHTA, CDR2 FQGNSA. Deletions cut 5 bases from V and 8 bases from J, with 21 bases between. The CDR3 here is CASSRPSGAAREKLFF. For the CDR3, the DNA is TGTGCCAGCAGCCGACCATCGGGGGCGGCAAGAGAAAAACTGTTTTTT.